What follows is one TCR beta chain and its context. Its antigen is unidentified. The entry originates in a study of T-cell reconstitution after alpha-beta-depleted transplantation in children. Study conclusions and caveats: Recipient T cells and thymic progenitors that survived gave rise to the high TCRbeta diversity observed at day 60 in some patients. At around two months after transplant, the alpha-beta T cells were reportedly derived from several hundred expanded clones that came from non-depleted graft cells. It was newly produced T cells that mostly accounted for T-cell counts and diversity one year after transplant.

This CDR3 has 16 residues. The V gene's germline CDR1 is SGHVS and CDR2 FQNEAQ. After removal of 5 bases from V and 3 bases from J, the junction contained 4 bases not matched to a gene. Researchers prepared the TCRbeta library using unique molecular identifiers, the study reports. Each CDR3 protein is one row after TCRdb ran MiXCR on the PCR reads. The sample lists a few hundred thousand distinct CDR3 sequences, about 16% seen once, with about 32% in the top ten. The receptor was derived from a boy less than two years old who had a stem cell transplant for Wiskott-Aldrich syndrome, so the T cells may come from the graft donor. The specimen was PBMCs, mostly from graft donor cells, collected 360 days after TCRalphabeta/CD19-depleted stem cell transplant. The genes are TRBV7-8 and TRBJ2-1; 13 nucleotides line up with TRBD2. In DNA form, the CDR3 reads TGTGCCAGCAGCCACGGACTAGCGGGAGACTACAATGAGCAGTTCTTC. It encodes CASSHGLAGDYNEQFF.